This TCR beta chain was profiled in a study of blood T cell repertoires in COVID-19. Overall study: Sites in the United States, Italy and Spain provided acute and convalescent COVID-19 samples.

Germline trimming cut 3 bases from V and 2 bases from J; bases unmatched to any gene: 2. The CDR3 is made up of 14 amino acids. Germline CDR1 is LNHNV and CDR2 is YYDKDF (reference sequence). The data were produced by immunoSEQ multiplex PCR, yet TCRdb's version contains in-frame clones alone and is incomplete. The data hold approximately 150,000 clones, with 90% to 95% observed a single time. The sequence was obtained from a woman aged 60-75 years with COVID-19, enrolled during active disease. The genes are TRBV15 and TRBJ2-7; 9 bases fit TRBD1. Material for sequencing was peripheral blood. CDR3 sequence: CATSRDRGTYEQYF. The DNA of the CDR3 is TGTGCCACCAGCAGGGACAGGGGAACCTACGAGCAGTACTTC.